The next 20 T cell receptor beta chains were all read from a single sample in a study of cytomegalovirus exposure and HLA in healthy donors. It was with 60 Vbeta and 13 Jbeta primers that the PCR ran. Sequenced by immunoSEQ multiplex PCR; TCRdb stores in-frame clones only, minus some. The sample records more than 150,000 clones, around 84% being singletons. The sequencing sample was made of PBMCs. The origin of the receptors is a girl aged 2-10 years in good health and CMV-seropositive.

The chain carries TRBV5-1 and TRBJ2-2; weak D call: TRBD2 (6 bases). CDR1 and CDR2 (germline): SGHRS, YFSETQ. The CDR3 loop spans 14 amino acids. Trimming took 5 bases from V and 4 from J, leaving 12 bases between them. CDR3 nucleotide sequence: TGCGCCAGCAGTAGGGACTCACCCACCGGGGAGCTGTTTTTT. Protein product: CASSRDSPTGELFF.

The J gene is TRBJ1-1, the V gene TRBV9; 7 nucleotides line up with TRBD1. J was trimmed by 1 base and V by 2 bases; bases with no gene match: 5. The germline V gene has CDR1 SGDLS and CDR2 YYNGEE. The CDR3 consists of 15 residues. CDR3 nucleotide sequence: TGTGCCAGCAGCGTTGGAGGGGGCCCGAACACTGAAGCTTTCTTT. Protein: CASSVGGGPNTEAFF. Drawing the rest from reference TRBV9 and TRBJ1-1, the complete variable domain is DSGVTQTPKHLITATGQRVTLRCSPRSGDLSVYWYQQSLDQGLQFLIQYYNGEERAKGNILERFSAQQFPDLHSELNLSSLELGDSALYFCASSVGGGPNTEAFFGQGTRLTVV.

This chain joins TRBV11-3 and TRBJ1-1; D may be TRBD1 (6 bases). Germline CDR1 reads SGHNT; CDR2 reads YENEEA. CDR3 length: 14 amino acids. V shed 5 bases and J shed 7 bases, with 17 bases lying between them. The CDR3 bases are TGTGCCAGCAGCACTCGGACAGCCCCTCATGAAGCTTTCTTT. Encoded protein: CASSTRTAPHEAFF.

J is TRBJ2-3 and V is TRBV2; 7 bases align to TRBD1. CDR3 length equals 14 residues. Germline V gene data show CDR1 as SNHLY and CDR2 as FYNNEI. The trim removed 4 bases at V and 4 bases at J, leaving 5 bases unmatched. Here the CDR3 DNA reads TGTGCCAGCAGTGGATGGGACAGATCAGATACGCAGTATTTT. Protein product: CASSGWDRSDTQYF.

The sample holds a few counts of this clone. CDR3 sequence: CASSLLETNYGYTF. CDR3 nucleotide sequence: TGTGCCAGCAGCTTGTTAGAGACTAACTATGGCTACACCTTC. The gene calls are TRBV5-6 and TRBJ1-2; D ambiguous. The CDR3 length is 14 residues. In germline, CDR1 is SGHDT, CDR2 YYEEEE. Trimming stripped 1 base from V and 0 bases from J, with 7 bases between.

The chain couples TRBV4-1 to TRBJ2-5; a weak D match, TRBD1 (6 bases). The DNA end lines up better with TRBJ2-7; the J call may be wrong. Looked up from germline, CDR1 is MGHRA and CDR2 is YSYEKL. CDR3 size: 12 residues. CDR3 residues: CASSRGGYEQYF. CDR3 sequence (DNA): TGCGCCAGCAGCCGAGGGGGCTACGAGCAGTACTTC.

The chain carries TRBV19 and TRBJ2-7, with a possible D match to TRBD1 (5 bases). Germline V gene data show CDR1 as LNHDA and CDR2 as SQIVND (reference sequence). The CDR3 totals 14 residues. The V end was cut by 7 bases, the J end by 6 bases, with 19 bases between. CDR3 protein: CASTARWQGGEQYF. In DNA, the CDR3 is TGTGCCAGTACCGCCCGGTGGCAGGGTGGCGAGCAGTACTTC.

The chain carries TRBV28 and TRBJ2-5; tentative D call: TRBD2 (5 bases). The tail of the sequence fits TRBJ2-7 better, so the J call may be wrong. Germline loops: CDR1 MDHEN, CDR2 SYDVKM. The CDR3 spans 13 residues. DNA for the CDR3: TGTGCCAGCAGAAGCGGCCACTCCTACGAGCAGTACTTC. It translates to CASRSGHSYEQYF.

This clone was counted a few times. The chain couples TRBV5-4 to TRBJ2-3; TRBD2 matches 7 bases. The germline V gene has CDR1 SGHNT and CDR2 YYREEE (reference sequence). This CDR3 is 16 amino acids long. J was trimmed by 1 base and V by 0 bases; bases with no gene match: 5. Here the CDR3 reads CASSLAWGGRTDTQYF. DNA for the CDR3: TGTGCCAGCAGCTTGGCCTGGGGAGGGCGCACAGATACGCAGTATTTT.

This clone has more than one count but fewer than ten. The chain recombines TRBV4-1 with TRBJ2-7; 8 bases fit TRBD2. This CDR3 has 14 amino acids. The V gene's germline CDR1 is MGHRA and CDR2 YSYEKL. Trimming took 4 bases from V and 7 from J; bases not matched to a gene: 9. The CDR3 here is CASSPGNPGGEQYF. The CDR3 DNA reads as TGCGCCAGCAGCCCGGGGAACCCGGGAGGGGAGCAGTACTTC.

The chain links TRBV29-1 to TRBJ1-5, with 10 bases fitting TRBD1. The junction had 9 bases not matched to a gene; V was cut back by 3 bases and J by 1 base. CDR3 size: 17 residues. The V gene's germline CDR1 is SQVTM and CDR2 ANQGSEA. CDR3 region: CSVDGTGEARSNQPQHF. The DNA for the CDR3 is TGCAGCGTTGATGGGACAGGGGAGGCAAGGAGCAATCAGCCCCAGCATTTT.

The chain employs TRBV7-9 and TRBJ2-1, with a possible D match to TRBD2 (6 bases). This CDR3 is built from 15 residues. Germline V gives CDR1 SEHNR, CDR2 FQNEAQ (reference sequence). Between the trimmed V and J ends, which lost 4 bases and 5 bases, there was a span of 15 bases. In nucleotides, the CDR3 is TGTGCCAGCAGCTCCACCGGGACTGCAAACAATGAGCAGTTCTTC. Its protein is CASSSTGTANNEQFF.

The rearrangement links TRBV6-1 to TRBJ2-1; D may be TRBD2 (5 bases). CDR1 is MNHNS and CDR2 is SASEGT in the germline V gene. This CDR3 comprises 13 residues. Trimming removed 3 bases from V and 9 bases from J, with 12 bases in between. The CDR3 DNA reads TGTGCCAGCAGTGACAACGCGGGTTGTGAGCAGTTCTTC. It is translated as CASSDNAGCEQFF.

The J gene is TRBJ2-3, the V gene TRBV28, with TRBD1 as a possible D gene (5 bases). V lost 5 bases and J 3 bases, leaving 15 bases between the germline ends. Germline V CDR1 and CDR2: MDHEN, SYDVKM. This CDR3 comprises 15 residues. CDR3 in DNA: TGTGCCAGCAGTAGAAACAGGTTCGGGACAGATACGCAGTATTTT. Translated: CASSRNRFGTDTQYF.

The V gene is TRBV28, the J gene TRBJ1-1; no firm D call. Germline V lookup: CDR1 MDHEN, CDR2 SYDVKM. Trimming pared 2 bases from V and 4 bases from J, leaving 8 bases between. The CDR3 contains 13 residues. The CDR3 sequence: CASSLERGTEAFF. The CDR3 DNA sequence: TGTGCCAGCAGTTTAGAACGGGGCACTGAAGCTTTCTTT.

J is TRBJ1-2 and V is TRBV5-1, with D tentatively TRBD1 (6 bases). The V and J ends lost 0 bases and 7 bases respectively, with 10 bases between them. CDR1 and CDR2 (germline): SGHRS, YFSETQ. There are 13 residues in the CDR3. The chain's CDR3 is CASSLDRAAGYTF. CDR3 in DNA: TGCGCCAGCAGCTTGGACAGGGCGGCTGGCTACACCTTC.

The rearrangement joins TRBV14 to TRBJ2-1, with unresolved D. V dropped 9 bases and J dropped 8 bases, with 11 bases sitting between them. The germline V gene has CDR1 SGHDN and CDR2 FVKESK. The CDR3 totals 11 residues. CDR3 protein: CASSVVHEQFF. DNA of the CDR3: TGTGCCAGTAGTGTCGTCCATGAGCAGTTCTTC. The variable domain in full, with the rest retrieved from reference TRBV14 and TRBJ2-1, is EAGVTQFPSHSVIEKGQTVTLRCDPISGHDNLYWYRRVMGKEIKFLLHFVKESKQDESGMPNNRFLAERTGGTYSTLKVQPAELEDSGVYFCASSVVHEQFFGPGTRLTVL.

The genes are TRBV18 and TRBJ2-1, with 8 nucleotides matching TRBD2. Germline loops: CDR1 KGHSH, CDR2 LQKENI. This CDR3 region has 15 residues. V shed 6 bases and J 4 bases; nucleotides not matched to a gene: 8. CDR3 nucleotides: TGTGCCAGCTCCCCCGGGAGGGGACCTTACAATGAGCAGTTCTTC. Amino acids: CASSPGRGPYNEQFF.

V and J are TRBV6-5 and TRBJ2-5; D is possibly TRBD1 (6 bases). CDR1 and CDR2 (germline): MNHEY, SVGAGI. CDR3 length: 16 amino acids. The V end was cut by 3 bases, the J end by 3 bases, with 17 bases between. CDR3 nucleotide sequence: TGTGCCAGCAGTTATTGGACAGATGGGACCGAAGAGACCCAGTACTTC. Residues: CASSYWTDGTEETQYF.

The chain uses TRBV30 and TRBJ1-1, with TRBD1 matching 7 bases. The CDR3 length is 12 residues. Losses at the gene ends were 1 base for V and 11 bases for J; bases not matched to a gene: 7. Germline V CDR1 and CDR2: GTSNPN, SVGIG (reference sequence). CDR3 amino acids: CAWSGTGRAAFF. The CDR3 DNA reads TGTGCCTGGAGTGGGACAGGCCGTGCGGCTTTCTTT. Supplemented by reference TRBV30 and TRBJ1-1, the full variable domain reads SQTIHQWPATLVQPVGSPLSLECTVEGTSNPNLYWYRQAAGRGLQLLFYSVGIGQISSEVPQNLSASRPQDRQFILSSKKLLLSDSGFYLCAWSGTGRAAFFGQGTRLTVV.